This T cell receptor (beta chain) was sequenced for a study of T cell repertoires in cytomegalovirus infection (dated by TCRdb to the late 2010s). In the study overall: The HLA type of each donor mattered for the analysis, because public TCR beta signatures pointed to carriage of CMV infection along with the matching HLA type. Findings and caveats that apply to the study as a whole: The ex vivo response was dominated by HLA-C-restricted CMV-specific TCR beta clonotypes, which also provided the single most frequent clonotype in two of eight donors. Carriers of CMV infection plus the relevant HLA type were discriminated by the cumulative frequency of public TCR beta family members in the study cohort and in an independent approximately 360-donor cohort.

At the junction V is shortened by 5 bases and J by 0 bases, with 16 bases in between. The CDR3 goes from the cysteine to the phenylalanine over 17 residues. Only CDR3 DNA is held: 51 bases, read in frame from base 1. The germline V gene sets CDR1 to SGHNT and CDR2 to YENEEA. The sequencer was an Illumina HiSeq 1500. The raw public reads went through TCRdb reprocessing: fastp at Q25, MiXCR clone calling, in-frame beta chains kept. A single entry per CDR3 protein holds the most common genes and DNA from its merged rows. The sample has 250,000 or so distinct CDR3 sequences on record, over 15% of them singletons. The top ten constitute approximately 51% of the sample. A word on this clonotype: No antigen is known for it. No base quality information exists; no much larger clone differs at one position.

The sequenced sample was CD8+ T cells from PBMCs. This receptor was identified in a human donor in good health (CMV status not recorded). Some clones in this sample may be carry-over from other donors' samples. Here the chain combines TRBV11-3 and TRBJ2-2, with a tentative D gene TRBD1 over 5 matching bases. The DNA sequence is TGTGCCAGCAGCCACCGGACAACTGTACCGAACACCGGGGAGCTGTTTTTT. This codes for CASSHRTTVPNTGELFF.